The clone carrying this TCR beta chain has a handful of counts. Antigen: not known. The data belong to a study of regulatory T cells in long-lasting Graves disease. Study-wide background: Antithyroid drug exposure in newly diagnosed Graves' patients had lasted under 3 months. Study-wide points: Under persistent disease, TRBV28, TRBJ1-2 and TRBJ2-5 were used preferentially. Persistent Graves' cases showed lower TCR diversity than newly diagnosed cases.

Time point indicated: newly diagnosed GD, antithyroid drugs for less than 3 months. Generation of the TCR library employed RNA extracted from PBMCs. Combining iRepertoire HTBI primers with Arm-PCR of CDR3 regions, the authors built TCR beta libraries. TCRdb analysed the multiplex PCR reads with MiXCR anew, one entry per CDR3 protein. The sample contains 560,000 or so distinct CDR3 sequences, around 15% of which appear only once. The germline gives CDR1 ENHRY, CDR2 SYGVKD. CDR3 size: 13 residues. The V and J ends lost 1 base and 11 bases, in that order; junction bases with no gene match: 6. This same sample was also taken into another study, of T cells in Graves' hyperthyroidism and ophthalmopathy. That paper states: Patients were excluded because of uncontrolled infection, other autoimmune disease, pregnancy or lactation.

This chain joins TRBV10-3 and TRBJ1-1; TRBD1 agrees at 8 bases. The TCR originated in a man younger than 30 with Graves disease. This specimen consisted of peripheral blood mononuclear cells (PBMCs), obtained at new diagnosis, from a patient treated with antithyroid drugs. CDR3 DNA sequence: TGTGCCATCAGTGAGTACAGGGGGGCTACGGCTTTCTTT. Translating gives CAISEYRGATAFF.